This paragraph covers one TCR beta chain sequence. Its antigen is not identified. The CDR3 length is 14 residues. Germline V lookup: CDR1 SGHNT, CDR2 YYREEE (reference sequence). J gave up 6 bases and V 2 bases, and 2 bases lay outside the gene matches. The PCR contained 60 Vbeta and 13 Jbeta primers. TCRdb's copy holds only in-frame clones and misses some; the assay was immunoSEQ multiplex PCR. The listing contains 60,000 to 85,000 clones. This sample is drawn from a study of cytomegalovirus exposure and HLA in healthy donors. Study as a whole: Out of about 410 genotyped donors, less than 85% belonged to the Caucasian-associated ancestry cluster.

Notes on the study in general: A later analysis appeared to link common viral pathogens to several of the most significant clusters. Earlier analysis found most TCR beta V segments productive about 87% or about 30% of the time. Donors were assumed by presence/absence analyses to have roughly uniform sequencing depth.

The sequence came from a man aged 50-60 years in good health and CMV-seropositive. The V gene is TRBV5-4, the J gene TRBJ2-2, with 9 bases that match TRBD1. The specimen was PBMCs. CDR3 sequence reads: CASSFGTGSGELFF. The CDR3, as DNA: TGTGCCAGCAGCTTTGGGACAGGGTCCGGGGAGCTGTTTTTT.